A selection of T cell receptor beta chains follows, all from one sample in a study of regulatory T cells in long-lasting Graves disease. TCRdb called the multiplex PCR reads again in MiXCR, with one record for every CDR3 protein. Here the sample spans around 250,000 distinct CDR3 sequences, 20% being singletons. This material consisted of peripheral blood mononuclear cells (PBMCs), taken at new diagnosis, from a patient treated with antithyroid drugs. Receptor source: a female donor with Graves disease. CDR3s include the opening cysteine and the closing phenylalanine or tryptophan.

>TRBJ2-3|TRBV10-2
CASSPSGSVTDTQYF
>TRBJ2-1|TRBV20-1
CSARISRAFSYNEQFF
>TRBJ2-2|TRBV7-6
CASSLANREGPGELFF
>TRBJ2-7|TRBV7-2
CASSPRWGTSGRGSSYEQYF
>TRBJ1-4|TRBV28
CASSLIGTGGRKLFF
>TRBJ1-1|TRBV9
CASSLGPSNTEAFF
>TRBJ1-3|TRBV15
CATSRDGGDGFLSGNTIYF
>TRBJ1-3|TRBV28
CASSPFKGPGNTIYF
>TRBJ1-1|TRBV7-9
CASSRAGQNTEAFF
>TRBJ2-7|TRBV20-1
CSAPPPRLAGGRPSNEQYF
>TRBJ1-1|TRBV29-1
CSVRERTEAFF
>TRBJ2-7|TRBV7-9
CASSQTGPSYEQYF
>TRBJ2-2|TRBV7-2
CASSLGVPGELFF
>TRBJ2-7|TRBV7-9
CASRPPGLYEQYF
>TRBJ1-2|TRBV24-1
CATSDWTGNYGYTF
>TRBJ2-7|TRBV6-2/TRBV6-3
CASSGQADRGREQYF
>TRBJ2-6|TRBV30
CAWSAGTGANVLTF
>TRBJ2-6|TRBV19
CASSIFDTSGANVLTF
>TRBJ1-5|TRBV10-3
CAISERQVGQPQHF
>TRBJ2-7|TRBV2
CASSEGVISYEQYF
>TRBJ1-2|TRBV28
CASSLIMAGPNYGYTF
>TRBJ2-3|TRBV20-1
CSASWGAIGSDTQYF